This T cell receptor (beta chain) originates from a study of blood T cell repertoires in COVID-19. Overall study context: Whether acute or convalescent, the COVID-19 samples came from the United States, Italy and Spain. PBMCs, B-cell-depleted T cells, or T cells were the source of the cDNA or gDNA that made up the material.

Original processing notes: Cell counts per sample came from amplifying reference gene primers. Measured with immunoSEQ multiplex PCR; TCRdb has only the in-frame clones, and not every one. V and J calls and clone size are as listed in that table; D and trimming were resolved from the DNA. Here the sample spans tens of thousands of clones, 65% to 80% being singletons. The CDR3 contains 13 residues. J lost 4 bases, V lost 1 base, and 3 bases had no gene match. Germline CDR1 GTSNPN, CDR2 SVGIG (reference sequence). This clone was recorded at least ten times. The clonotype originates from a man aged 55-75 years with active or convalescent COVID-19. Sequencing was performed on peripheral blood. This chain uses TRBV30 with TRBJ1-1; 7 nucleotides align to TRBD1. The CDR3 is CAWSDRDSTEAFF. The CDR3, as DNA: TGTGCCTGGAGTGATCGGGACAGCACTGAAGCTTTCTTT. Together with reference TRBV30 and TRBJ1-1, the CDR3 gives the full variable domain: SQTIHQWPATLVQPVGSPLSLECTVEGTSNPNLYWYRQAAGRGLQLLFYSVGIGQISSEVPQNLSASRPQDRQFILSSKKLLLSDSGFYLCAWSDRDSTEAFFGQGTRLTVV.